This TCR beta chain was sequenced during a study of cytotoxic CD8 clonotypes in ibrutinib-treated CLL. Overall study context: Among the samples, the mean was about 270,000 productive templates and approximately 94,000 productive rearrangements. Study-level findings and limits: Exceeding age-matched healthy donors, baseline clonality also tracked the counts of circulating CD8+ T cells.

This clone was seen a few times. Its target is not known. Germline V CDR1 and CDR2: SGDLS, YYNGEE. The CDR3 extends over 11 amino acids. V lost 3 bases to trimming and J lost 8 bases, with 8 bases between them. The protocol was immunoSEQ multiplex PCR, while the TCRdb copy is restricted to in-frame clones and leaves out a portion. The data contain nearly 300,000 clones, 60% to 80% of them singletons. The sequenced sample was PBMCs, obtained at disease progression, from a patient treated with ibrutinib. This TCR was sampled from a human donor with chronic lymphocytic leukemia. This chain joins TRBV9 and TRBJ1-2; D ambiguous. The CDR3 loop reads CASSASRGYTF. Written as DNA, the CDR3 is TGTGCCAGCAGCGCTTCCCGGGGCTACACCTTC.